Listed below are T cell receptor beta chains from one sample, sequenced in a study of T-cell memory formation after mild COVID-19. In TCRdb, the 5' RACE reads were re-called with MiXCR into one record per CDR3 protein. The sample lists around 340,000 distinct CDR3 sequences, around 21% occurring once. The sample taken for sequencing was PBMCs or a T cell subset sorted from them (not recorded which). The receptors derive from an adult woman who had mild COVID-19 (a few samples of this study predate the infection). Cell type and time point are not known. Each CDR3 is given with its conserved first and last residue. D genes are given only for firm matches. The size of a clone is reported for some rows only, either as once, few or many, or as a class for expanded clones.

D gene: TRBD2
V gene: TRBV3-1
J gene: TRBJ2-1
clone size: many
CDR3 DNA: TGTGCCAGCAGCCAAGGAGCGGGGGGGCCCTACAATGAGCAGTTCTTC
CDR3 protein: CASSQGAGGPYNEQFF

D gene: NA
V gene: TRBV7-2
J gene: TRBJ1-2
clone size: NA
CDR3 DNA: TGTGCCAGCAGCTTAACTACCCTGGACAAAGGCTATGGCTACACCTTC
CDR3 protein: CASSLTTLDKGYGYTF

D gene: TRBD2
V gene: TRBV4-3
J gene: TRBJ2-7
clone size: few
CDR3 DNA: TGCGCCAGCAGCCAGACTAGCGGGGACTCCTACGAGCAGTACTTC
CDR3 protein: CASSQTSGDSYEQYF

D gene: NA
V gene: TRBV30
J gene: TRBJ1-4
clone size: NA
CDR3 DNA: TGTGCCTGGAGTGTGTCGAGTAGCTGGGTTGAAAAACTGTTTTTT
CDR3 protein: CAWSVSSSWVEKLFF

D gene: TRBD2
V gene: TRBV7-6
J gene: TRBJ2-1
clone size: NA
CDR3 DNA: TGTGCCAGCAGCTTGGGACTAGGGCGGGACAATGAGCAGTTCTTC
CDR3 protein: CASSLGLGRDNEQFF

D gene: NA
V gene: TRBV2
J gene: TRBJ2-2
clone size: NA
CDR3 DNA: TGTGCCAGCAGTGGGGGAAGGGGATTCGGGGAGCTGTTTTTT
CDR3 protein: CASSGGRGFGELFF

D gene: NA
V gene: TRBV7-2
J gene: TRBJ2-5
clone size: NA
CDR3 DNA: TGTGCCAGCAGCTTAGGGTGGGGAGACCAAGAGACCCAGTACTTC
CDR3 protein: CASSLGWGDQETQYF

D gene: TRBD1
V gene: TRBV7-9
J gene: TRBJ2-1
clone size: many
CDR3 DNA: TGTGCCAGCAGCTCGGGACAGGGGCACAATGAGCAGTTCTTC
CDR3 protein: CASSSGQGHNEQFF

D gene: TRBD1
V gene: TRBV18
J gene: TRBJ2-5
clone size: NA
CDR3 DNA: TGTGCCAGCTCACCAAGGCAGGGGGCAGTAGCTGGTTCTGGAGAGACCCAGTACTTC
CDR3 protein: CASSPRQGAVAGSGETQYF

D gene: NA
V gene: TRBV2
J gene: TRBJ2-1
clone size: NA
CDR3 DNA: TGTGCCAGCAGTAAGGGACCCGGCTCCTACAATGAGCAGTTCTTC
CDR3 protein: CASSKGPGSYNEQFF

D gene: NA
V gene: TRBV14
J gene: TRBJ2-7
clone size: NA
CDR3 DNA: TGTGCCAGCAGCCCCCTGTCGGACATCGAGCAGTACTTC
CDR3 protein: CASSPLSDIEQYF

D gene: TRBD1
V gene: TRBV19
J gene: TRBJ1-3
clone size: NA
CDR3 DNA: TGTGCCAGTAGTATAAGACAGGGAAGGACTGGAAACACCATATATTTT
CDR3 protein: CASSIRQGRTGNTIYF

D gene: NA
V gene: TRBV7-2
J gene: TRBJ2-1
clone size: NA
CDR3 DNA: TGTGCCAGCAGCTTAGCGCAGTCGTCCTACAATGAGCAGTTCTTC
CDR3 protein: CASSLAQSSYNEQFF

D gene: TRBD1
V gene: TRBV6-6
J gene: TRBJ1-2
clone size: NA
CDR3 DNA: TGTGCCAGCAGCTACGGACAGGGTGGTGGCTACACCTTC
CDR3 protein: CASSYGQGGGYTF

D gene: NA
V gene: TRBV30
J gene: TRBJ2-1
clone size: few
CDR3 DNA: TGTGCCTGGAGCGTACACAGGGATAGCGTGTTCTTC
CDR3 protein: CAWSVHRDSVFF

D gene: TRBD1
V gene: TRBV6-6
J gene: TRBJ2-5
clone size: few
CDR3 DNA: TGTGCCAGCAGTTTAAAGGACAGGGCAGGGGTAAGGGAGACCCAGTACTTC
CDR3 protein: CASSLKDRAGVRETQYF

D gene: NA
V gene: TRBV30
J gene: TRBJ1-2
clone size: NA
CDR3 DNA: TGTGCCTGGAGCGGGACCGCCGCATACTATGGCTACACCTTC
CDR3 protein: CAWSGTAAYYGYTF

D gene: TRBD1
V gene: TRBV20-1
J gene: TRBJ2-7
clone size: few
CDR3 DNA: TGCAGTGCTAGAGCCGAGGACAGGGTTGTTTCCTACGAGCAGTACTTC
CDR3 protein: CSARAEDRVVSYEQYF

D gene: NA
V gene: TRBV21-1
J gene: TRBJ2-2
clone size: few
CDR3 DNA: TGTGCCAGCAGCAAAGTTGGGGCCAGGGGGCACACCGGGGAGCTGTTTTTT
CDR3 protein: CASSKVGARGHTGELFF

D gene: NA
V gene: TRBV7-2
J gene: TRBJ1-5
clone size: many
CDR3 DNA: TGTGCCAGCAGCTTCTTCGGGGCGGTTCAGCCCCAGCATTTT
CDR3 protein: CASSFFGAVQPQHF

D gene: NA
V gene: TRBV3-1
J gene: TRBJ1-1
clone size: NA
CDR3 DNA: TGTGCCAGCAGCCCGTTTATAGGGGAGTTGAACACTGAAGCTTTCTTT
CDR3 protein: CASSPFIGELNTEAFF

D gene: NA
V gene: TRBV7-2
J gene: TRBJ2-1
clone size: few
CDR3 DNA: TGTGCCAGCAGCTCAGCCTTTGAGCAGTTCTTC
CDR3 protein: CASSSAFEQFF

D gene: TRBD1
V gene: TRBV12-3/TRBV12-4
J gene: TRBJ2-1
clone size: few
CDR3 DNA: TGTGCCAGCAGCCGCCCGTACCTTAGACAGGGTTCAAGGATCAATGAGCAGTTCTTC
CDR3 protein: CASSRPYLRQGSRINEQFF

D gene: NA
V gene: TRBV19
J gene: TRBJ1-2
clone size: few
CDR3 DNA: TGTGCCAGTAGTAGTAGTATGATCGGATTTCCTTATGGCTACACCTTC
CDR3 protein: CASSSSMIGFPYGYTF

D gene: NA
V gene: TRBV6-1
J gene: TRBJ1-1
clone size: NA
CDR3 DNA: TGTGCCAGCAGTGGACCATGGGGGGTACGCGAAGCTTTCTTT
CDR3 protein: CASSGPWGVREAFF

D gene: TRBD2
V gene: TRBV10-3
J gene: TRBJ2-7
clone size: NA
CDR3 DNA: TGTGCCATCGGAGAGGGGACTAGCGGGGCCTACGAGCAGTACTTC
CDR3 protein: CAIGEGTSGAYEQYF

D gene: TRBD2
V gene: TRBV29-1
J gene: TRBJ2-2
clone size: NA
CDR3 DNA: TGCAGCGTTGAGGCTAGCGGGAGAGACACCGGGGAGCTGTTTTTT
CDR3 protein: CSVEASGRDTGELFF

D gene: NA
V gene: TRBV6-2/TRBV6-3
J gene: TRBJ2-1
clone size: NA
CDR3 DNA: TGTGCCAGCGGTCATTACACGAATGAGCAGTTCTTC
CDR3 protein: CASGHYTNEQFF

D gene: TRBD2
V gene: TRBV7-2
J gene: TRBJ2-2
clone size: NA
CDR3 DNA: TGTGCCAGCAGCTTATTAGCGGGAGGGTTTAAGGCCGGGGAGCTGTTTTTT
CDR3 protein: CASSLLAGGFKAGELFF

D gene: NA
V gene: TRBV29-1
J gene: TRBJ2-7
clone size: few
CDR3 DNA: TGCAGCGGCCGAGGGACTTCCTACGAGCAGTACTTC
CDR3 protein: CSGRGTSYEQYF

D gene: TRBD1
V gene: TRBV18
J gene: TRBJ2-1
clone size: NA
CDR3 DNA: TGTGCCAGCTCCAGACAGGGGGGCGATGAGCAGTTCTTC
CDR3 protein: CASSRQGGDEQFF

D gene: TRBD2
V gene: TRBV6-5
J gene: TRBJ2-1
clone size: few
CDR3 DNA: TGTGCCAGCAGTTACGCGAGCGGGGCCTACAATGAGCAGTTCTTC
CDR3 protein: CASSYASGAYNEQFF

D gene: NA
V gene: TRBV20-1
J gene: TRBJ2-7
clone size: few
CDR3 DNA: TGCAGTGCTAGAGGGGGCAGCACCTACGAGCAGTACTTC
CDR3 protein: CSARGGSTYEQYF

D gene: TRBD2
V gene: TRBV5-1
J gene: TRBJ2-7
clone size: few
CDR3 DNA: TGCGCCAGCAGCCCGGGACTAGCGAAGGTCTACGAGCAGTACTTC
CDR3 protein: CASSPGLAKVYEQYF

D gene: NA
V gene: TRBV3-1
J gene: TRBJ2-3
clone size: NA
CDR3 DNA: TGTGCCAGCAGCCGGGCCCCGTTCGGAACAGATACGCAGTATTTT
CDR3 protein: CASSRAPFGTDTQYF

D gene: NA
V gene: TRBV30
J gene: TRBJ2-3
clone size: NA
CDR3 DNA: TGTGCCTGGAGTTCAAGACTACCCTACACAGATACGCAGTATTTT
CDR3 protein: CAWSSRLPYTDTQYF

D gene: TRBD2
V gene: TRBV7-3
J gene: TRBJ2-3
clone size: NA
CDR3 DNA: TGTGCCAGCAGCCCATCACTAGCGGGGGGCACTAATACGCAGTATTTT
CDR3 protein: CASSPSLAGGTNTQYF

D gene: NA
V gene: TRBV28
J gene: TRBJ1-5
clone size: NA
CDR3 DNA: TGTGCCAGCAGCCCCTCTCCGGGCCCGTCGCATTTT
CDR3 protein: CASSPSPGPSHF

D gene: TRBD1
V gene: TRBV6-2/TRBV6-3
J gene: TRBJ2-6
clone size: NA
CDR3 DNA: TGTGCCAGCAGACCCCTACGGACAGGAGTGGGCTCTGGGGCCAACGTCCTGACTTTC
CDR3 protein: CASRPLRTGVGSGANVLTF

D gene: NA
V gene: TRBV20-1
J gene: TRBJ2-4
clone size: NA
CDR3 DNA: TGCAGTGCTAGCACAAAGTTAGCCAAAAACATTCAGTACTTC
CDR3 protein: CSASTKLAKNIQYF

D gene: TRBD2
V gene: TRBV12-3/TRBV12-4
J gene: TRBJ2-1
clone size: NA
CDR3 DNA: TGTGCCAGTAAACTAGCGGGAGAACACAATGAGCAGTTCTTC
CDR3 protein: CASKLAGEHNEQFF

D gene: TRBD1
V gene: TRBV5-1
J gene: TRBJ1-2
clone size: many
CDR3 DNA: TGCGCCAGCAGCTTGGGACAGGGGAACTATGGCTACACCTTC
CDR3 protein: CASSLGQGNYGYTF

D gene: NA
V gene: TRBV7-2
J gene: TRBJ2-7
clone size: few
CDR3 DNA: TGTGCCAGCAGCTTAGTAGCCGGGAAGGAGCAGTACTTC
CDR3 protein: CASSLVAGKEQYF

D gene: NA
V gene: TRBV11-2
J gene: TRBJ2-5
clone size: NA
CDR3 DNA: TGTGCCAGCAGCTCCCGGGGTGACAGCGTCCAGACCCAGTACTTC
CDR3 protein: CASSSRGDSVQTQYF

D gene: TRBD1
V gene: TRBV3-1
J gene: TRBJ1-1
clone size: many
CDR3 DNA: TGTGCCAGCAGCCAAGAAAGAAAACCAGGGGGCTTGACTGAAGCTTTCTTT
CDR3 protein: CASSQERKPGGLTEAFF

D gene: NA
V gene: TRBV5-1
J gene: TRBJ2-1
clone size: NA
CDR3 DNA: TGCGCCAGCAGCTTGGCGGCCGATTACAATGAGCAGTTCTTC
CDR3 protein: CASSLAADYNEQFF

D gene: NA
V gene: TRBV6-1
J gene: TRBJ1-1
clone size: NA
CDR3 DNA: TGTGCCAGCAGTGAACGGACGATGAACACTGAAGCTTTCTTT
CDR3 protein: CASSERTMNTEAFF

D gene: NA
V gene: TRBV7-9
J gene: TRBJ2-3
clone size: NA
CDR3 DNA: TGTGCCAGCAGCTGGCCCGGGACAAGTACAGATACGCAGTATTTT
CDR3 protein: CASSWPGTSTDTQYF

D gene: NA
V gene: TRBV19
J gene: TRBJ2-4
clone size: few
CDR3 DNA: TGTGCCAGTGGCTTTGGGGGGAGAGGGGACAAAAACATTCAGTACTTC
CDR3 protein: CASGFGGRGDKNIQYF

D gene: TRBD2
V gene: TRBV7-3
J gene: TRBJ2-7
clone size: few
CDR3 DNA: TGTGCCACCCGGGCGGGAGGGAATCTTAACTACGAGCAGTACTTC
CDR3 protein: CATRAGGNLNYEQYF

D gene: NA
V gene: TRBV18
J gene: TRBJ2-7
clone size: NA
CDR3 DNA: TGTGCCAGCTCAAAACAGGGGAGGTCCTACGAGCAGTACTTC
CDR3 protein: CASSKQGRSYEQYF

D gene: TRBD1
V gene: TRBV6-2/TRBV6-3
J gene: TRBJ1-6
clone size: NA
CDR3 DNA: TGTGCCAGCAGACGGGACAGGCTCCACTTT
CDR3 protein: CASRRDRLHF

D gene: NA
V gene: TRBV7-3
J gene: TRBJ2-7
clone size: NA
CDR3 DNA: TGTGCCAGCAGCCCGGACACAACGGGGCCCTACGAGCAGTACTTC
CDR3 protein: CASSPDTTGPYEQYF

D gene: TRBD2
V gene: TRBV20-1
J gene: TRBJ2-7
clone size: NA
CDR3 DNA: TGCAGTACCCTGGGGCGGGGGGCCTCCTACGAGCAGTACTTC
CDR3 protein: CSTLGRGASYEQYF